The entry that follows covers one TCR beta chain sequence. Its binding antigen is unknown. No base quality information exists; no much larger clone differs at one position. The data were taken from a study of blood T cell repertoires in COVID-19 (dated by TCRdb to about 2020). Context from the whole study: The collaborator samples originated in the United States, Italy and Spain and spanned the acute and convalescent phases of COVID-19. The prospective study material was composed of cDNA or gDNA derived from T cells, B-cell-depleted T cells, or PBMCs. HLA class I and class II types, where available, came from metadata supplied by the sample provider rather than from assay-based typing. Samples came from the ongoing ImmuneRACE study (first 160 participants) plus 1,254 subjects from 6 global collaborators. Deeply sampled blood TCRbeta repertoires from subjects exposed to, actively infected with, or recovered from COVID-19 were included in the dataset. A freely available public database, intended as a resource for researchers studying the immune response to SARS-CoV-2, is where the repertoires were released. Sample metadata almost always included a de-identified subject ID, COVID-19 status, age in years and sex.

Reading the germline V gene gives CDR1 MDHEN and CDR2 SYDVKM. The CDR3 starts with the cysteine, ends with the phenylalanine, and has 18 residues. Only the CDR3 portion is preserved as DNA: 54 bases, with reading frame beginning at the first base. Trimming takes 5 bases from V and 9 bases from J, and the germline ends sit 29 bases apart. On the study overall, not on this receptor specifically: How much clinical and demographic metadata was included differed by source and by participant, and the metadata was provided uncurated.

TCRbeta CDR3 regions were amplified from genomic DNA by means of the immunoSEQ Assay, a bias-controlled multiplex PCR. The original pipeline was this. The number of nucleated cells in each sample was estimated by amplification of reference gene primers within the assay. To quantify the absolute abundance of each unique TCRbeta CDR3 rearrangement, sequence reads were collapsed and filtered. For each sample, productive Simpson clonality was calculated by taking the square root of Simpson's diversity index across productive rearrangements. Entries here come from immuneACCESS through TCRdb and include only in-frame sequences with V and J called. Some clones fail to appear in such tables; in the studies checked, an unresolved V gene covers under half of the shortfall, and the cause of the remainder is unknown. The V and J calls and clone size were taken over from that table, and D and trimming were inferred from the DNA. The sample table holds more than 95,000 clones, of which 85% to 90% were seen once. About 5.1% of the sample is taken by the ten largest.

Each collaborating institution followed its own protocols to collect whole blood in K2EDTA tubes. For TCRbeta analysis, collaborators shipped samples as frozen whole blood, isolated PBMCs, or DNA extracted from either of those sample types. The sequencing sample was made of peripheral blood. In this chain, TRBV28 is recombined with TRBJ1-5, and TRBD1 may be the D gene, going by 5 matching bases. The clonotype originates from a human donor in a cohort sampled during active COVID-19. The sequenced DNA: TGTGCCAGCAGTCCCTCACCGGGTTTAGGGACTAATGAGTGGCCCCAGCATTTT. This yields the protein CASSPSPGLGTNEWPQHF.